This T cell receptor beta chain was captured by sequencing in a study of T cells in Graves' hyperthyroidism and ophthalmopathy. Across the study: Staff took peripheral blood when the initial diagnosis was made, before any treatment began.

With 3 bases removed from V and 4 bases from J, the gap between germline ends came to 1 base. Germline loops: CDR1 ENHRY, CDR2 SYGVKD. The length of the CDR3 is 12 residues. Researchers took RNA transcripts and amplified the TCR beta CDR3 regions from them. HTBI primers were used for first-round RT-PCR of the TCR CDR3. Each CDR3 protein is one row after TCRdb ran MiXCR on the multiplex PCR reads. The sample shows nearly 750,000 distinct CDR3 sequences, under 45% of them seen only once. About this clonotype itself: A clone one base away is much larger, so this may be a read error.

The V and J genes are TRBV10-3 and TRBJ1-6, with no clear D. Sequencing was performed on blood. This TCR was sampled from a woman aged 40 to 50 with Graves' hyperthyroidism. The CDR3 region has the DNA TGTGCCATCAGTGATTATAATTCACCCCTCCACTTT. It yields the protein CAISDYNSPLHF.